The entry that follows covers one T cell receptor (beta chain) sequence. Its antigen remains unidentified. The CDR3 consists of 18 residues. Trimming at V came to 6 bases and at J to 3 bases, leaving 11 bases not matched to a gene. The V gene's germline CDR1 is SNHLY and CDR2 FYNNEI. The record originates from a study of CD8 T cells in ankylosing spondylitis. Study conclusions and caveats: Within ankylosing spondylitis blood, a TCR beta motif made up of eight or nine highly homologous variants appeared to be characteristic. A number of the motif variants had already been described in reactive arthritis synovial fluid and blood.

Making the TCR beta libraries involved quantitative 5'-RACE with molecular barcodes. MiXCR, run by TCRdb on the 5' RACE reads, gives a single entry per CDR3 protein. This table holds roughly 180,000 distinct CDR3 sequences, around a tenth found once. The chain couples TRBV2 to TRBJ2-6, with 10 bases identical to TRBD1. The sequence was collected from a female donor with ankylosing spondylitis or in good health (not recorded which). The sample taken for sequencing was blood, either unsorted or a sorted T cell fraction (not recorded which). CDR3 amino acids: CASRPGQGTVFGANVLTF. As DNA, the CDR3 is TGTGCCAGCAGGCCGGGACAGGGGACAGTATTTGGGGCCAACGTCCTGACTTTC.